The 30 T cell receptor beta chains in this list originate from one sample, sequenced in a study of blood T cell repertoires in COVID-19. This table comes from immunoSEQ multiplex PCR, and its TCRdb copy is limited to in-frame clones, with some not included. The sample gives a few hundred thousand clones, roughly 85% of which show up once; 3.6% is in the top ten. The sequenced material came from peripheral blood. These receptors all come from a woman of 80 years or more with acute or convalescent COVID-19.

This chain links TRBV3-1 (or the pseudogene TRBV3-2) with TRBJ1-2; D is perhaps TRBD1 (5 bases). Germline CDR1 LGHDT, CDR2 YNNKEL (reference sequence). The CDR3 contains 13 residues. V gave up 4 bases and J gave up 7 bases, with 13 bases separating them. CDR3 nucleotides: TGTGCCAGCAGCCCCTTGGGGGGGGGTGGCTACACCTTC. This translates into CASSPLGGGGYTF.

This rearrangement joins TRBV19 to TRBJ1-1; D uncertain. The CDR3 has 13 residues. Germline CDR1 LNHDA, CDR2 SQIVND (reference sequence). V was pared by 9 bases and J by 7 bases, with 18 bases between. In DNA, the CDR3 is TGTGCCAGCCGCACGGGGATCGGGGTTGAAGCTTTCTTT. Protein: CASRTGIGVEAFF.

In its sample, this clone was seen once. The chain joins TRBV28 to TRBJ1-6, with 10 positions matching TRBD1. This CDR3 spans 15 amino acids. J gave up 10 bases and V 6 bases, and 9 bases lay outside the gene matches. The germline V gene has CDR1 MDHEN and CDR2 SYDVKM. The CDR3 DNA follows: TGTGCCAGCAGAGGAGGTGGGACAGGGGAATCACCCCTCCACTTT. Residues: CASRGGGTGESPLHF.

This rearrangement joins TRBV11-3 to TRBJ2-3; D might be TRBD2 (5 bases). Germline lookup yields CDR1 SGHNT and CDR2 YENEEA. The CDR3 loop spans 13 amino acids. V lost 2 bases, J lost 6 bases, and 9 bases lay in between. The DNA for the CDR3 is TGTGCCAGCAGCTTACCGGGGAGCGATACGCAGTATTTT. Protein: CASSLPGSDTQYF.

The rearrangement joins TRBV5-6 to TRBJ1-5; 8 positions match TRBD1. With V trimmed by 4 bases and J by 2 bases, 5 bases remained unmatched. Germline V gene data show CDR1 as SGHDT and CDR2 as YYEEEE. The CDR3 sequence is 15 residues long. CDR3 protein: CASSQQGGGNQPQHF. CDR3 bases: TGTGCCAGCAGCCAACAGGGGGGGGGCAATCAGCCCCAGCATTTT.

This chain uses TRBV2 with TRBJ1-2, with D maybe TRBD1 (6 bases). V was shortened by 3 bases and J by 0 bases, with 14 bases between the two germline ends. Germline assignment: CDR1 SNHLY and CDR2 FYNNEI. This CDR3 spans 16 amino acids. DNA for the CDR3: TGTGCCAGCAGTGATAATGGGGACACAGCTAACTATGGCTACACCTTC. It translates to CASSDNGDTANYGYTF.

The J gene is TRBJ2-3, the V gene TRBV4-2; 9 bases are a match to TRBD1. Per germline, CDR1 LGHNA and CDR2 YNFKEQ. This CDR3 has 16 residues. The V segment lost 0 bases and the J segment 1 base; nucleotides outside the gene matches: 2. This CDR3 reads CASSQEDRGRTDTQYF. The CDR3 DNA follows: TGTGCCAGCAGCCAAGAGGACAGGGGACGCACAGATACGCAGTATTTT.

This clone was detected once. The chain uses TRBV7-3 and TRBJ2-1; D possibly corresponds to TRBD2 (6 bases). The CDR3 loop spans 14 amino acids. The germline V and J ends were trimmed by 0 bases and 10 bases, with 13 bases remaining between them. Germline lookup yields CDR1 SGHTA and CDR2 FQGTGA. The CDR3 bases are TGTGCCAGCAGCTTAACCAGCGGGTCCAGGGAGCAGTTCTTC. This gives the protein CASSLTSGSREQFF.

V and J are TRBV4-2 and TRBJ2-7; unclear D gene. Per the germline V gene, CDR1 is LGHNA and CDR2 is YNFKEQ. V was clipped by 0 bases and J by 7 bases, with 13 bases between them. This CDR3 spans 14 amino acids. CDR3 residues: CASSQDRLSGEQYF. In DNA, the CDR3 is TGTGCCAGCAGCCAAGATCGGCTCTCCGGGGAGCAGTACTTC.

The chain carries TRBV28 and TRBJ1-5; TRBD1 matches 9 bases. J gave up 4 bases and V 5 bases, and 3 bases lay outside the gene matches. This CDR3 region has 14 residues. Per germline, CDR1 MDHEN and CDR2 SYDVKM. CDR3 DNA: TGTGCCAGCAGTATAGGACAGGGGAATCAGCCCCAGCATTTT. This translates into CASSIGQGNQPQHF.

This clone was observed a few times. The CDR3: CASSSEGQGGSEQYF. CDR3 DNA sequence: TGCGCCAGCAGCTCCGAGGGACAGGGGGGTTCCGAGCAGTACTTC. The chain recombines TRBV5-1 with TRBJ2-7, with TRBD1 identical over 11 bases. Unmatched junction bases numbered 8, after V lost 3 bases and J lost 6 bases. Per germline, CDR1 SGHRS and CDR2 YFSETQ. The CDR3 loop spans 15 amino acids. The variable domain in full, completed from reference TRBV5-1 and TRBJ2-7, reads KAGVTQTPRYLIKTRGQQVTLSCSPISGHRSVSWYQQTPGQGLQFLFEYFSETQRNKGNFPGRFSGRQFSNSRSEMNVSTLELGDSALYLCASSSEGQGGSEQYFGPGTRLTVT.

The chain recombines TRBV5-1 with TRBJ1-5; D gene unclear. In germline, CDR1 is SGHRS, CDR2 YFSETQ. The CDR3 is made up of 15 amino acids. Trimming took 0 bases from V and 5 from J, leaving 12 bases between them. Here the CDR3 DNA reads TGCGCCAGCAGCTTGGTTGGAGGAAGGCATCAGCCCCAGCATTTT. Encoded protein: CASSLVGGRHQPQHF.

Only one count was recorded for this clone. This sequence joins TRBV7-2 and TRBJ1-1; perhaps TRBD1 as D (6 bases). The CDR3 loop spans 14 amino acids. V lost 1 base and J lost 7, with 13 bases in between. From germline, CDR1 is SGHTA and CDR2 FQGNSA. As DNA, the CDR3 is TGTGCCAGCAGCTTAGATGCGGTCAGGGGTGAAGCTTTCTTT. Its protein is CASSLDAVRGEAFF.

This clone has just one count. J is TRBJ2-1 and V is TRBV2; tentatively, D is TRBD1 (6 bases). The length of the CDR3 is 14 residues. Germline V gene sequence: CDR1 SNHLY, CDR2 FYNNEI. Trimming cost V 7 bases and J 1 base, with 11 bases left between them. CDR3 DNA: TGTGCCAGCACCACAGGGCCGTCCTACAATGAGCAGTTCTTC. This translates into CASTTGPSYNEQFF. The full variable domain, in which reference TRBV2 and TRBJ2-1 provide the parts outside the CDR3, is EPEVTQTPSHQVTQMGQEVILRCVPISNHLYFYWYRQILGQKVEFLVSFYNNEISEKSEIFDDQFSVERPDGSNFTLKIRSTKLEDSAMYFCASTTGPSYNEQFFGPGTRLTVL.

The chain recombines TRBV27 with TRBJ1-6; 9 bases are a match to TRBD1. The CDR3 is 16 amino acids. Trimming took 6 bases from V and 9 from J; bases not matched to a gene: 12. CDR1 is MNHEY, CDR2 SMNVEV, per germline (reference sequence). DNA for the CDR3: TGTGCCAGCAGCGAAAACAGGGGGCCTAGGTTTTCACCCCTCCACTTT. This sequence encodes CASSENRGPRFSPLHF.

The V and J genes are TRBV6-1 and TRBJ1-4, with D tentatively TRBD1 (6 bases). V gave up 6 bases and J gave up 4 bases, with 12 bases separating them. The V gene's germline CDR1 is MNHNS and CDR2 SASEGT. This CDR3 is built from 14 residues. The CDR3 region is CASSLDSFNEKLFF. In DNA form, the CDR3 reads TGTGCCAGCAGCTTGGACAGCTTTAATGAAAAACTGTTTTTT.

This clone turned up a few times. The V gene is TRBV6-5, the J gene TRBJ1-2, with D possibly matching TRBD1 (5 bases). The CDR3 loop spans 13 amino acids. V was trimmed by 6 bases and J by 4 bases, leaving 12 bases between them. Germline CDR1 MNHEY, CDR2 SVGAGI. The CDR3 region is CASSQAGSYGYTF. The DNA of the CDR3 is TGTGCCAGCAGCCAGGCAGGGTCCTATGGCTACACCTTC.

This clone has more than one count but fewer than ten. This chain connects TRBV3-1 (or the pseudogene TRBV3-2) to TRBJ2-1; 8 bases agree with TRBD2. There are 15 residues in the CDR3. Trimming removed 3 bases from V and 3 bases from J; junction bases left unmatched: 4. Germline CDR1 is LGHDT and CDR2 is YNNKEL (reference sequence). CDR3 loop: CASSQRGADYNEQFF. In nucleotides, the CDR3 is TGTGCCAGCAGCCAGCGGGGGGCGGACTACAATGAGCAGTTCTTC.

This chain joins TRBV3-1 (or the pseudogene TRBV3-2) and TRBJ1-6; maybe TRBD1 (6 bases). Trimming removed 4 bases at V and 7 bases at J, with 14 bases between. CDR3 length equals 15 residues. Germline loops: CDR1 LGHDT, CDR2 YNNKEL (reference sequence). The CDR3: CASSRSRDNNSPLHF. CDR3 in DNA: TGTGCCAGCAGCCGAAGCAGGGACAACAATTCACCCCTCCACTTT.

CDR3 amino acids: CASSLASTLGGTEAFF. The CDR3 coding sequence is TGTGCCAGCAGCTTAGCCTCCACCCTCGGAGGGACTGAAGCTTTCTTT. J is TRBJ1-1 and V is TRBV7-2, with D hard to call. This CDR3 region has 16 residues. The V end was cut by 0 bases, the J end by 5 bases, with 16 bases between. The germline gives CDR1 SGHTA, CDR2 FQGNSA.

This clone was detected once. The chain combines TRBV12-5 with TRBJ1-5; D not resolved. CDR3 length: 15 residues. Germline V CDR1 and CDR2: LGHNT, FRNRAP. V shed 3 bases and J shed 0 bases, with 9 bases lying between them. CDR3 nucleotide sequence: TGTGCTAGTGGTTTAGGAGGCAATAGCAATCAGCCCCAGCATTTT. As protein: CASGLGGNSNQPQHF.

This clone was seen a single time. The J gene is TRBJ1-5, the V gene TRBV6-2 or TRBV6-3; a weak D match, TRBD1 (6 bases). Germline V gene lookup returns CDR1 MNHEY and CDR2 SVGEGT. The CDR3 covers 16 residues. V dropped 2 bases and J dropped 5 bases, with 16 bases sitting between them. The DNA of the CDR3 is TGTGCCAGCAGTTACCCCTTCCAGGGGCTGGATCAGCCCCAGCATTTT. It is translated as CASSYPFQGLDQPQHF.

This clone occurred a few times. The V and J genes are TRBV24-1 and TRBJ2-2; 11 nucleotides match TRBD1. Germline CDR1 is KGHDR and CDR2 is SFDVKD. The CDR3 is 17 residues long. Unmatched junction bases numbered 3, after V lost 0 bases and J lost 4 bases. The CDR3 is CATSDLRDRGATGELFF. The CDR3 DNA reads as TGTGCCACCAGTGATTTGCGGGACAGGGGGGCCACCGGGGAGCTGTTTTTT.

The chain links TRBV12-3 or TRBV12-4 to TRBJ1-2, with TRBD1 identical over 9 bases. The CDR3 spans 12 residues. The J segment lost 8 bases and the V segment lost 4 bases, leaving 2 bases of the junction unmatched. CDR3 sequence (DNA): TGTGCCAGCAGTTGGGACAGGGAGGGCTACACCTTC. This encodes CASSWDREGYTF.

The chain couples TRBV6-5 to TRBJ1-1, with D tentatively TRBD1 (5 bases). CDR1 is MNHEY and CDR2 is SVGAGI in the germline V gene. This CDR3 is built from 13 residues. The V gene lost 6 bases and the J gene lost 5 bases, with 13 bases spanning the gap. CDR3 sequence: CASSLAGDTEAFF. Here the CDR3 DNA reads TGTGCCAGCAGCCTCGCGGGGGATACTGAAGCTTTCTTT.

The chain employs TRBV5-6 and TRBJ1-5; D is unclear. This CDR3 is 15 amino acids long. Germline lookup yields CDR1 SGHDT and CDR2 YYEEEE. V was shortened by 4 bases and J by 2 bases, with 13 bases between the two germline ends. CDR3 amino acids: CASSEGPLRNQPQHF. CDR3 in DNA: TGTGCCAGCAGCGAGGGCCCCTTGCGCAATCAGCCCCAGCATTTT.

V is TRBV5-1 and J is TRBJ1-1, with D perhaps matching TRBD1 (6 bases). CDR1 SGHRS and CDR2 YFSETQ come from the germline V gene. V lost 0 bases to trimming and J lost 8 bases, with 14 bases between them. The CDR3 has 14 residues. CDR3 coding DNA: TGCGCCAGCAGCTTGGGGGGGCCCTCGGGCGAAGCTTTCTTT. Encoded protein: CASSLGGPSGEAFF.

CDR3 region: CASSRSGQGIEPQHF. The CDR3 bases are TGTGCCAGCAGCCGGTCGGGACAGGGAATCGAGCCCCAGCATTTT. V usage is TRBV2 and J usage is TRBJ1-5, with TRBD1 identical over 9 bases. V gave up 6 bases and J gave up 8 bases; unmatched junction bases: 11. The germline V gene has CDR1 SNHLY and CDR2 FYNNEI. This CDR3 has 15 residues.

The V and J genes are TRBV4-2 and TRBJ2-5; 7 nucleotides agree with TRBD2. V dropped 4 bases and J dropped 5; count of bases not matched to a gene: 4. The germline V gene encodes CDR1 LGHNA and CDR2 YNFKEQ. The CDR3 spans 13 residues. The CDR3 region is CASSPLGGETQYF. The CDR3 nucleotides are TGTGCCAGCAGCCCCCTGGGGGGGGAGACCCAGTACTTC.

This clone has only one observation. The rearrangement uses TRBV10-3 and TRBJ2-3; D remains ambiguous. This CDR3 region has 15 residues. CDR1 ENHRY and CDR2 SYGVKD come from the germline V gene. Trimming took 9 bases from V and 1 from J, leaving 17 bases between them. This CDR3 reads CAMSSGDGGTDTQYF. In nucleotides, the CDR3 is TGTGCCATGTCATCCGGAGACGGAGGCACAGATACGCAGTATTTT.